Listed below are T cell receptor beta chains from one sample, sequenced in a study of regulatory T cells in long-lasting Graves disease. One entry per CDR3 protein results from TCRdb running MiXCR on the multiplex PCR reads. The sample lists approximately 400,000 distinct CDR3 sequences; less than 25% were seen once. The source material was peripheral blood mononuclear cells (PBMCs), sampled when the disease was refractory, from a patient treated with antithyroid drugs. All receptors derive from a female donor with Graves disease. Both conserved end residues are part of each CDR3. Each record gives: V gene, J gene, D gene, clone size, CDR3 protein, CDR3 DNA. A D gene is named only where the DNA matches it firmly. Size values are once, few and many counts, or a class for expanded clones, and some rows have none.

V gene: TRBV20-1; J gene: TRBJ1-3; D gene: NA; clone size: few; CDR3 protein: CSARGPVAPHSGNTIYF; CDR3 DNA: TGCAGTGCTAGAGGTCCGGTCGCGCCCCACTCTGGAAACACCATATATTTT
V gene: TRBV30; J gene: TRBJ1-4; D gene: TRBD1; clone size: many; CDR3 protein: CAWRTDRGRGEKLFF; CDR3 DNA: TGTGCCTGGAGAACCGACAGGGGGCGAGGTGAAAAACTGTTTTTT
V gene: TRBV11-2; J gene: TRBJ2-7; D gene: NA; clone size: NA; CDR3 protein: CVSSLGGLPYEQYF; CDR3 DNA: TGTGTCAGCAGCTTAGGCGGCCTGCCCTACGAGCAGTACTTC
V gene: TRBV6-1; J gene: TRBJ1-1; D gene: NA; clone size: few; CDR3 protein: CASSPRGPGKSEAFF; CDR3 DNA: TGTGCCAGCAGTCCCCGCGGCCCCGGGAAGAGTGAAGCTTTCTTT
V gene: TRBV20-1; J gene: TRBJ2-1; D gene: NA; clone size: NA; CDR3 protein: CSASGPSAYNEQFF; CDR3 DNA: TGCAGTGCTAGTGGCCCTAGCGCCTACAATGAGCAGTTCTTC
V gene: TRBV2; J gene: TRBJ2-3; D gene: NA; clone size: NA; CDR3 protein: CASTLAETTSTDTQYF; CDR3 DNA: TGTGCCAGCACCCTCGCAGAGACAACTAGCACAGATACGCAGTATTTT
V gene: TRBV7-2; J gene: TRBJ2-7; D gene: NA; clone size: many; CDR3 protein: CASSLAQRPYEQYF; CDR3 DNA: TGTGCCAGCAGCTTAGCGCAGAGGCCCTACGAGCAGTACTTC
V gene: TRBV20-1; J gene: TRBJ1-4; D gene: NA; clone size: NA; CDR3 protein: CSARVSTAQEKLFF; CDR3 DNA: TGCAGTGCTAGAGTTTCGACAGCTCAGGAAAAACTGTTTTTT
V gene: TRBV19; J gene: TRBJ2-1; D gene: NA; clone size: NA; CDR3 protein: CASRGGSSYNEQFF; CDR3 DNA: TGTGCCAGTAGGGGCGGTAGCTCCTACAATGAGCAGTTCTTC
V gene: TRBV2; J gene: TRBJ1-3; D gene: NA; clone size: few; CDR3 protein: CASRSGQPGNTIYF; CDR3 DNA: TGTGCCAGCAGGAGTGGACAGCCCGGAAACACCATATATTTT
V gene: TRBV6-1; J gene: TRBJ2-1; D gene: TRBD2; clone size: NA; CDR3 protein: CASSPPPRELYNEQFF; CDR3 DNA: TGTGCCAGCAGTCCTCCCCCGCGGGAGCTTTACAATGAGCAGTTCTTC
V gene: TRBV29-1; J gene: TRBJ1-2; D gene: NA; clone size: NA; CDR3 protein: CSVEDWAHYGYTF; CDR3 DNA: TGCAGCGTTGAAGATTGGGCGCACTATGGCTACACCTTC
V gene: TRBV20-1; J gene: TRBJ2-3; D gene: TRBD2; clone size: NA; CDR3 protein: CSASRLADLTDTQYF; CDR3 DNA: TGCAGTGCTAGCCGACTAGCGGATCTCACAGATACGCAGTATTTT
V gene: TRBV28; J gene: TRBJ2-1; D gene: NA; clone size: few; CDR3 protein: CASSFSGRRDEQFF; CDR3 DNA: TGTGCCAGCAGTTTCTCCGGGAGAAGGGATGAGCAGTTCTTC
V gene: TRBV14; J gene: TRBJ1-6; D gene: NA; clone size: few; CDR3 protein: CASSRTGSPLHF; CDR3 DNA: TGTGCCAGCAGTCGTACAGGTTCACCCCTCCACTTT
V gene: TRBV12-5; J gene: TRBJ1-1; D gene: NA; clone size: many; CDR3 protein: CASGSWGHMNTEAFF; CDR3 DNA: TGTGCTAGTGGCTCTTGGGGACATATGAACACTGAAGCTTTCTTT
V gene: TRBV20-1; J gene: TRBJ1-2; D gene: NA; clone size: NA; CDR3 protein: CSAGEVRGFHYGYTF; CDR3 DNA: TGCAGTGCTGGGGAGGTGAGAGGGTTCCACTATGGCTACACCTTC
V gene: TRBV6-1; J gene: TRBJ1-1; D gene: NA; clone size: NA; CDR3 protein: CASHKDRLSEAFF; CDR3 DNA: TGTGCCAGCCACAAAGACAGGCTCTCGGAAGCTTTCTTT
V gene: TRBV3-1; J gene: TRBJ1-3; D gene: NA; clone size: many; CDR3 protein: CASSPDLSSGNTIYF; CDR3 DNA: TGTGCCAGCAGCCCCGACTTGAGCTCTGGAAACACCATATATTTT
V gene: TRBV30; J gene: TRBJ2-3; D gene: NA; clone size: few; CDR3 protein: CAVDRLVTDTQYF; CDR3 DNA: TGTGCCGTGGACCGGCTTGTCACAGATACGCAGTATTTT
V gene: TRBV6-1; J gene: TRBJ1-2; D gene: NA; clone size: many; CDR3 protein: CASSPPGGYGYTF; CDR3 DNA: TGTGCCAGCAGTCCACCGGGGGGCTATGGCTACACCTTC
V gene: TRBV6-1; J gene: TRBJ1-5; D gene: NA; clone size: many; CDR3 protein: CASSASTGSNQPQHF; CDR3 DNA: TGTGCCAGCAGTGCCTCGACAGGTAGCAATCAGCCCCAGCATTTT
V gene: TRBV7-3; J gene: TRBJ2-5; D gene: NA; clone size: many; CDR3 protein: CASSPTAGLQETQYF; CDR3 DNA: TGTGCCAGCAGCCCGACAGCCGGCCTTCAAGAGACCCAGTACTTC
V gene: TRBV6-2/TRBV6-3; J gene: TRBJ1-1; D gene: NA; clone size: many; CDR3 protein: CASSYSRTATMNTEAFF; CDR3 DNA: TGTGCCAGCAGTTACTCGCGGACAGCTACGATGAACACTGAAGCTTTCTTT
V gene: TRBV6-1; J gene: TRBJ2-1; D gene: TRBD2; clone size: NA; CDR3 protein: CASSISGRAEEQFF; CDR3 DNA: TGTGCCAGCAGTATTAGCGGGAGGGCCGAAGAGCAGTTCTTC
V gene: TRBV5-5; J gene: TRBJ1-5; D gene: NA; clone size: few; CDR3 protein: CASSLSFYQPQHF; CDR3 DNA: TGTGCCAGCAGCTTGAGTTTTTATCAGCCCCAGCATTTT
V gene: TRBV7-9; J gene: TRBJ1-1; D gene: NA; clone size: few; CDR3 protein: CASSLAGNAGTEAFF; CDR3 DNA: TGTGCCAGCAGCTTAGCAGGGAACGCGGGCACTGAAGCTTTCTTT
V gene: TRBV29-1; J gene: TRBJ1-1; D gene: TRBD1; clone size: few; CDR3 protein: CSVPKDRGEAFF; CDR3 DNA: TGCAGCGTACCTAAGGACAGGGGTGAAGCTTTCTTT
V gene: TRBV29-1; J gene: TRBJ2-7; D gene: TRBD2; clone size: NA; CDR3 protein: CSVAAGIAYEQYF; CDR3 DNA: TGCAGCGTCGCAGCGGGAATCGCCTACGAGCAGTACTTC
V gene: TRBV27; J gene: TRBJ1-2; D gene: NA; clone size: many; CDR3 protein: CASSLFNNGGYGYTF; CDR3 DNA: TGTGCCAGCAGTTTATTCAATAACGGGGGCTATGGCTACACCTTC
V gene: TRBV30; J gene: TRBJ1-5; D gene: NA; clone size: NA; CDR3 protein: CAWSLQVGNQPQHF; CDR3 DNA: TGTGCCTGGAGTCTACAGGTCGGGAATCAGCCCCAGCATTTT
V gene: TRBV30; J gene: TRBJ1-4; D gene: NA; clone size: NA; CDR3 protein: CAWSVRVFGEKLFF; CDR3 DNA: TGTGCCTGGAGTGTTAGGGTTTTCGGGGAAAAACTGTTTTTT
V gene: TRBV3-1; J gene: TRBJ1-2; D gene: NA; clone size: NA; CDR3 protein: CASSPPGDYGYTF; CDR3 DNA: TGTGCCAGCAGCCCACCAGGGGACTATGGCTACACCTTC
V gene: TRBV10-3; J gene: TRBJ1-1; D gene: NA; clone size: many; CDR3 protein: CAISALGGTSTEAFF; CDR3 DNA: TGTGCCATCAGTGCCCTGGGGGGGACGAGCACTGAAGCTTTCTTT
V gene: TRBV12-3/TRBV12-4; J gene: TRBJ2-5; D gene: TRBD2; clone size: few; CDR3 protein: CASSITSGGETQYF; CDR3 DNA: TGTGCCAGCAGTATTACTAGCGGTGGGGAGACCCAGTACTTC
V gene: TRBV7-2; J gene: TRBJ2-5; D gene: TRBD2; clone size: many; CDR3 protein: CASQPGGKQETQYF; CDR3 DNA: TGTGCCTCTCAACCGGGGGGGAAGCAAGAGACCCAGTACTTC
V gene: TRBV27; J gene: TRBJ2-7; D gene: TRBD1; clone size: many; CDR3 protein: CASRGTGGVEQYF; CDR3 DNA: TGTGCCAGCAGAGGGACAGGGGGGGTCGAGCAGTACTTC
V gene: TRBV5-5; J gene: TRBJ1-5; D gene: TRBD1; clone size: few; CDR3 protein: CASSFSGGHEPQHF; CDR3 DNA: TGTGCCAGCAGCTTTTCAGGGGGCCACGAGCCCCAGCATTTT
V gene: TRBV12-3/TRBV12-4; J gene: TRBJ1-1; D gene: TRBD1; clone size: many; CDR3 protein: CASSSLTGETEAFF; CDR3 DNA: TGTGCCAGCAGTTCCTTGACAGGGGAGACTGAAGCTTTCTTT
V gene: TRBV12-3/TRBV12-4; J gene: TRBJ1-4; D gene: NA; clone size: many; CDR3 protein: CASSLFGTKLFF; CDR3 DNA: TGTGCCAGCAGTTTATTCGGGACAAAACTGTTTTTT
V gene: TRBV6-2/TRBV6-3; J gene: TRBJ2-7; D gene: NA; clone size: many; CDR3 protein: CASSYPDVTYEQYF; CDR3 DNA: TGTGCCAGCAGTTACCCCGACGTTACCTACGAGCAGTACTTC
V gene: TRBV6-5; J gene: TRBJ1-5; D gene: NA; clone size: NA; CDR3 protein: CASSYSGPPNQPQHF; CDR3 DNA: TGTGCCAGCAGTTACTCAGGACCGCCCAATCAGCCCCAGCATTTT
V gene: TRBV15; J gene: TRBJ2-7; D gene: NA; clone size: many; CDR3 protein: CATSRVPVEGPEQYF; CDR3 DNA: TGTGCCACCAGCAGAGTACCCGTCGAGGGGCCCGAGCAGTACTTC
V gene: TRBV28; J gene: TRBJ1-1; D gene: TRBD1; clone size: many; CDR3 protein: CASSNPGGTEAFF; CDR3 DNA: TGTGCCAGCAGCAACCCAGGGGGCACTGAAGCTTTCTTT
V gene: TRBV6-2/TRBV6-3; J gene: TRBJ2-7; D gene: NA; clone size: NA; CDR3 protein: CASSYTAQQRNSYEQYF; CDR3 DNA: TGTGCCAGCAGTTACACGGCTCAGCAGCGAAACTCCTACGAGCAGTACTTC
V gene: TRBV30; J gene: TRBJ1-2; D gene: NA; clone size: many; CDR3 protein: CAWAPSGLGYTF; CDR3 DNA: TGTGCCTGGGCCCCCTCTGGGCTCGGCTACACCTTC